A single sample gave rise to the 20 T cell receptor beta chains below, sequenced in a study of blood T cell repertoires in COVID-19. Sequenced by immunoSEQ multiplex PCR; TCRdb stores in-frame clones only, minus some. The table includes under 250,000 clones, 80% to 90% detected once. Sequenced input: PBMCs or T cells enriched from blood (not recorded which). All receptors derive from a woman aged 25 to 45 who had been exposed to COVID-19.

The chain carries TRBV3-1 (or the pseudogene TRBV3-2) and TRBJ1-2, with 9 bases lining up with TRBD1. Germline V gives CDR1 LGHDT, CDR2 YNNKEL (reference sequence). The ends lost 4 bases at V and 4 bases at J; junction bases unmatched: 7. This CDR3 comprises 15 residues. In DNA form, the CDR3 reads TGTGCCAGCAGCCTGGGACAGGGCGTTATCTATGGCTACACCTTC. This sequence encodes CASSLGQGVIYGYTF.

CDR3 sequence reads: CASSLVGLAGVETQYF. CDR3 coding DNA: TGTGCCAGCAGCTTAGTAGGACTAGCGGGAGTGGAGACCCAGTACTTC. The V and J genes are TRBV11-2 and TRBJ2-5, with 13 bases aligning to TRBD2. Germline lookup yields CDR1 SGHAT and CDR2 FQNNGV. The V and J ends lost 1 base and 5 bases, in that order; junction bases with no gene match: 4. This CDR3 has 16 residues.

The chain links TRBV2 to TRBJ1-2; maybe TRBD1 (5 bases). The CDR3 runs to 11 residues. Germline CDR1 and CDR2: SNHLY and FYNNEI. The V end lost 6 bases, the J end lost 13 bases, and 15 bases lay between the germline ends. CDR3 nucleotide sequence: TGTGCCAGCAGAGGGCCCCGGGGGTTCACCTTC. Translating it yields CASRGPRGFTF. The full variable domain, its missing parts supplied by reference TRBV2 and TRBJ1-2, is EPEVTQTPSHQVTQMGQEVILRCVPISNHLYFYWYRQILGQKVEFLVSFYNNEISEKSEIFDDQFSVERPDGSNFTLKIRSTKLEDSAMYFCASRGPRGFTFGSGTRLTVV.

This clone was counted only a few times. The DNA for the CDR3 is TGTGCCAGCAGCCCCCCGGGGTCCTATGGCTACACCTTC. Its translation: CASSPPGSYGYTF. The chain has TRBV27 and TRBJ1-2; no definite D call. CDR1 is MNHEY and CDR2 is SMNVEV in the germline V gene (reference sequence). V was clipped by 6 bases and J by 4 bases, with 12 bases between them. The CDR3 is 13 residues long.

CDR3 sequence reads: CASSEWGWGLFF. CDR3 bases: TGTGCCAGCAGTGAATGGGGTTGGGGGCTGTTCTTC. J is TRBJ2-1 and V is TRBV6-1; the D gene is possibly TRBD1 (6 bases). The V gene lost 2 bases and the J gene lost 15 bases, with 14 bases spanning the gap. The CDR3 consists of 12 residues. Germline-derived CDR1 and CDR2 are MNHNS and SASEGT.

This clone was recorded once. J is TRBJ2-3 and V is TRBV7-9; TRBD2 aligns across 9 bases. Germline V gives CDR1 SEHNR, CDR2 FQNEAQ (reference sequence). Trimming removed 3 bases from V and 5 bases from J; junction bases left unmatched: 9. CDR3 size: 16 residues. CDR3 sequence reads: CASSFAPSGTRDTQYF. The CDR3 DNA reads as TGTGCCAGCAGCTTCGCCCCTAGCGGGACTAGAGATACGCAGTATTTT.

The gene calls are TRBV4-1 and TRBJ2-5; 7 nucleotides match TRBD1. Germline V CDR1 and CDR2: MGHRA, YSYEKL. With 0 bases clipped from V and 4 bases from J, the junction kept 5 bases outside the gene matches. The CDR3 loop spans 15 amino acids. The DNA for the CDR3 is TGCGCCAGCAGCCAAGACCGGGACAGACGAGAGACCCAGTACTTC. Its protein product is CASSQDRDRRETQYF.

The CDR3 DNA sequence: TGTGCCAGCAGCTTGACCCGTCAGGTCTACAATGAGCAGTTCTTC. Residues: CASSLTRQVYNEQFF. The chain couples TRBV5-4 to TRBJ2-1; D not resolved. The CDR3 is 15 amino acids. V lost 1 base and J 3 bases, leaving 11 bases between the germline ends. Germline V gene lookup returns CDR1 SGHNT and CDR2 YYREEE (reference sequence).

The chain combines TRBV10-3 with TRBJ2-3, with TRBD1 matching over 7 bases. The CDR3 is made up of 15 amino acids. Trimming at V came to 4 bases and at J to 1 base, leaving 5 bases not matched to a gene. Germline loops: CDR1 ENHRY, CDR2 SYGVKD. This CDR3 is CAISGRGTGTDTQYF. The CDR3 DNA reads as TGTGCCATCAGTGGAAGGGGGACAGGCACAGATACGCAGTATTTT.

The chain links TRBV12-3 or TRBV12-4 to TRBJ1-2; D is unresolved. V lost 7 bases and J 7 bases, leaving 10 bases between the germline ends. CDR3 length equals 11 residues. CDR3 nucleotides: TGTGCCAGCACCGGCGGAAGTGGCTACACCTTC. This gives the protein CASTGGSGYTF.

This chain connects TRBV12-5 to TRBJ2-2, with a weak D call TRBD2 (6 bases). CDR3 size: 17 residues. Trimming stripped 7 bases from V and 2 bases from J, with 20 bases between. CDR1 is LGHNT, CDR2 FRNRAP, per germline. Written as DNA, the CDR3 is TGTGCTAGTGCCACCGTAGGTCGGCGGGACAACACCGGGGAGCTGTTTTTT. This gives the protein CASATVGRRDNTGELFF. Full variable domain (outside the CDR3, taken from reference TRBV12-5 and TRBJ2-2): DARVTQTPRHKVTEMGQEVTMRCQPILGHNTVFWYRQTMMQGLELLAYFRNRAPLDDSGMPKDRFSAEMPDATLATLKIQPSEPRDSAVYFCASATVGRRDNTGELFFGEGSRLTVL.

The CDR3 reads CASSFGRGRTGANVLTF. The CDR3 bases are TGTGCCAGCAGTTTCGGCAGGGGTCGAACTGGGGCCAACGTCCTGACTTTC. The rearrangement uses TRBV28 and TRBJ2-6; TRBD1 might be the D (6 bases). CDR1 is MDHEN and CDR2 is SYDVKM in the germline V gene. Trimming pared 3 bases from V and 2 bases from J, leaving 14 bases between. The CDR3 length is 17 residues.

This chain connects TRBV7-9 to TRBJ2-3; 16 nucleotides align to TRBD2. Germline CDR1 and CDR2: SEHNR and FQNEAQ (reference sequence). The trim removed 4 bases at V and 4 bases at J, leaving 8 bases unmatched. The CDR3 spans 18 residues. The CDR3 DNA is TGTGCCAGCAGCTCACCGGGACTAGCGGGAGGGAGGGCAGATACGCAGTATTTT. Protein product: CASSSPGLAGGRADTQYF.

The chain is built from TRBV2 and TRBJ1-4, with D possibly being TRBD1 (6 bases). V was cut by 3 bases and J by 8 bases, with 16 bases left in between. Germline CDR1 and CDR2: SNHLY and FYNNEI. The length of the CDR3 is 15 residues. CDR3 region: CASSDGVGAREKLFF. Here the CDR3 DNA reads TGTGCCAGCAGTGATGGTGTGGGGGCGCGAGAAAAACTGTTTTTT.

This chain links TRBV11-3 with TRBJ1-2; the D is unclear. V was shortened by 2 bases and J by 6 bases, with 4 bases between the two germline ends. The CDR3 loop spans 11 amino acids. Looked up from germline, CDR1 is SGHNT and CDR2 is YENEEA. CDR3 nucleotides: TGTGCCAGCAGCTTACCTGATGGCTACACCTTC. Its translation is CASSLPDGYTF.

This clone showed up just once. V and J are TRBV4-1 and TRBJ1-5; 7 nucleotides agree with TRBD1. J was trimmed by 6 bases and V by 4 bases; bases with no gene match: 9. The germline V gene encodes CDR1 MGHRA and CDR2 YSYEKL. This CDR3 is 15 amino acids long. The CDR3 spells CASSLETGPFQPQHF. The CDR3 bases are TGCGCCAGCAGCCTAGAGACAGGGCCATTTCAGCCCCAGCATTTT.

V gene TRBV5-6 combines with J gene TRBJ2-5; the match to TRBD1 covers 11 bases. In germline, CDR1 is SGHDT, CDR2 YYEEEE. V gave up 0 bases and J gave up 4 bases; unmatched junction bases: 8. This CDR3 spans 17 amino acids. The CDR3 sequence is CASSLGIWTGGRETQYF. The CDR3, as DNA: TGTGCCAGCAGCTTGGGGATATGGACAGGGGGCAGAGAGACCCAGTACTTC.

This chain uses TRBV4-1 with TRBJ2-1; 9 nucleotides agree with TRBD2. The CDR3 consists of 15 residues. Trimming took 5 bases from V and 1 from J; bases not matched to a gene: 3. Germline-derived CDR1 and CDR2 are MGHRA and YSYEKL. DNA for the CDR3: TGCGCCAGCAGCAGGACTAGCGATTCCTACAATGAGCAGTTCTTC. The encoded protein is CASSRTSDSYNEQFF.

The gene calls are TRBV7-2 and TRBJ1-2; 9 bases are a match to TRBD1. Germline V lookup: CDR1 SGHTA, CDR2 FQGNSA. V shed 2 bases and J 7 bases; nucleotides not matched to a gene: 5. The CDR3 sequence is 14 residues long. CDR3 protein: CASSLTGGASGYTF. CDR3 bases: TGTGCCAGCAGCTTAACAGGGGGCGCGAGTGGCTACACCTTC.

The gene calls are TRBV15 and TRBJ1-5, with 8 bases aligning to TRBD1. V shed 6 bases, J shed 3 bases, and the junction held 4 bases outside the gene matches. This CDR3 is built from 14 residues. Germline lookup yields CDR1 LNHNV and CDR2 YYDKDF (reference sequence). The CDR3 loop is CATRTGAINQPQHF. DNA for the CDR3: TGTGCCACCAGGACAGGGGCTATCAATCAGCCCCAGCATTTT.